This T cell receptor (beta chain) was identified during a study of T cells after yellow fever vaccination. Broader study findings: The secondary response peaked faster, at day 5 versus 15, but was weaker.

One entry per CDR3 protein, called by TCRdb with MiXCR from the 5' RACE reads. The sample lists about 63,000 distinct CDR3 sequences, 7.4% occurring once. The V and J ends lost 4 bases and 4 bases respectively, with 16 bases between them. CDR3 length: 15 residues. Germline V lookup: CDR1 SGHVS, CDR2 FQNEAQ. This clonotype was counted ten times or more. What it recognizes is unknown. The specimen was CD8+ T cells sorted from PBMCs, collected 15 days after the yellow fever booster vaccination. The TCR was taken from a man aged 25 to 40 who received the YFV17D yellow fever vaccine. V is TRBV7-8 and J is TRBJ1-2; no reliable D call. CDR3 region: CASSSAYPAIYGYTF. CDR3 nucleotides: TGTGCCAGCAGCTCAGCTTACCCCGCCATCTATGGCTACACCTTC.